A selection of T cell receptor beta chains follows, all from one sample in a study of glioma-infiltrating T cells. TCRdb processed the multiplex PCR reads anew with MiXCR; each CDR3 protein has one entry. The sample comprises some 110,000 distinct CDR3 sequences, 23% of which are singletons, and roughly 15% rests with the top ten. Sequencing input: glioma tissue, nonneoplastic brain tissue, or PBMCs (not recorded which). These receptors were obtained from a human donor with low-grade glioma or glioblastoma, undergoing nonglioma brain surgery, or in good health (not recorded which). CDR3s include the opening cysteine and the closing phenylalanine or tryptophan. A D gene is named only where the DNA matches it firmly. The listing skips clone size in some rows; elsewhere it reads once, few, many or a size class.

TRBV14	-	TRBJ2-3	-	CASSQDERDTQYF	TGTGCCAGCAGCCAAGACGAAAGAGATACGCAGTATTTT
TRBV6-6	-	TRBJ2-2	few	CASSYQRLTGELFF	TGTGCCAGCAGTTACCAGCGGCTCACCGGGGAGCTGTTTTTT
TRBV9	-	TRBJ1-1	-	CASSVGWRDATEALF	TGTGCCAGCAGCGTAGGATGGAGGGATGCCACTGAAGCTTTGTTT
TRBV7-2	TRBD2	TRBJ2-3	many	CASSLTSGRRSDTQYF	TGTGCCAGCAGCTTAACTAGCGGGAGACGTTCGGATACGCAGTATTTT
TRBV18	TRBD1	TRBJ1-3	few	CASSPDREDTIYF	TGTGCCAGCTCACCGGACAGGGAGGACACCATATATTTT
TRBV29-1	-	TRBJ1-2	-	CSVLAGAFRGPLPYYGYTF	TGCAGCGTTTTGGCTGGCGCCTTCCGGGGGCCGCTCCCATACTATGGCTACACCTTC
TRBV5-4	-	TRBJ2-5	many	CASSPEPSAQETQYF	TGTGCCAGCAGCCCGGAACCTAGCGCCCAAGAGACCCAGTACTTC
TRBV7-2	-	TRBJ1-1	few	CASSYTGLRNTEAFF	TGTGCCAGCAGCTATACAGGGTTAAGGAACACTGAAGCTTTCTTT
TRBV7-6	TRBD1	TRBJ1-5	many	CASSPGQGAYQPQHF	TGTGCCAGCAGCCCGGGACAGGGGGCCTATCAGCCCCAGCATTTT
TRBV10-3	-	TRBJ1-2	-	CAIREIRDGYTF	TGTGCCATCAGGGAGATTCGGGATGGCTACACCTTC
TRBV20-1	TRBD1	TRBJ2-3	many	CSAETGEGTDTQYF	TGCAGTGCTGAGACAGGGGAAGGCACAGATACGCAGTATTTT
TRBV4-2	-	TRBJ2-3	-	CASSQDLIGWPAGHSTDTQYF	TGTGCCAGCAGCCAAGATCTGATTGGGTGGCCAGCAGGACATAGCACAGATACGCAGTATTTT
TRBV19	-	TRBJ2-2	many	CASSTTIGGTGELFF	TGTGCCAGTAGTACTACTATAGGTGGCACCGGGGAGCTGTTTTTT
TRBV19	-	TRBJ1-1	many	CASSQGGNTEAFF	TGTGCCAGTAGTCAGGGCGGGAACACTGAAGCTTTCTTT
TRBV6-1	-	TRBJ2-1	many	CASQRPGRIYNEQFF	TGTGCCAGCCAACGTCCGGGACGAATTTACAATGAGCAGTTCTTC
TRBV24-1	TRBD2	TRBJ2-1	many	CATSDTGLAGQFF	TGTGCCACCAGTGACACCGGACTAGCCGGGCAGTTCTTC
TRBV29-1	-	TRBJ2-5	-	CSVEQETQYF	TGCAGCGTTGAACAAGAGACCCAGTACTTC
TRBV29-1	TRBD2	TRBJ2-3	many	CSVAKTSGSSDTQYF	TGCAGCGTCGCCAAGACTAGCGGGAGCTCAGATACGCAGTATTTT
TRBV20-1	TRBD2	TRBJ2-3	many	CSARGLALRTDTQYF	TGCAGTGCTCGGGGACTAGCGTTGCGCACAGATACGCAGTATTTT
TRBV9	-	TRBJ2-3	few	CASSPLAGKQYF	TGTGCCAGCAGCCCGCTAGCCGGAAAGCAGTATTTT
TRBV27	TRBD2	TRBJ2-1	many	CASSSSGTSGEQFF	TGTGCCAGCAGTTCCTCCGGGACTAGCGGTGAGCAGTTCTTC
TRBV7-8	TRBD2	TRBJ2-1	few	CASSNLADYYNEQFF	TGTGCCAGCAGCAACCTAGCGGACTACTACAATGAGCAGTTCTTC
TRBV25-1	-	TRBJ1-2	many	CASSERGRSYGYTF	TGTGCCAGCAGTGAAAGGGGTAGAAGCTATGGCTACACCTTC
TRBV10-3	-	TRBJ2-7	-	CAISDSSWSYEQYF	TGTGCCATCAGTGACAGCAGTTGGTCCTACGAGCAGTACTTC
TRBV27	-	TRBJ1-2	many	CASHTAGGYGPYGYTF	TGTGCCAGCCATACCGCTGGGGGTTACGGGCCCTATGGCTACACCTTC
TRBV9	TRBD2	TRBJ2-1	-	CASSVDFSGPLNEQFF	TGTGCCAGCAGCGTAGATTTTAGCGGGCCCCTCAATGAGCAGTTCTTC
TRBV29-1	-	TRBJ1-3	-	CSVEEGRNSGNTIYF	TGCAGCGTTGAAGAAGGACGAAACTCTGGAAACACCATATATTTT
TRBV27	TRBD2	TRBJ2-3	-	CAGSHSWDYWSSTDTQYF	TGTGCCGGCTCCCACTCTTGGGACTATTGGTCTAGCACAGATACGCAGTATTTT
TRBV7-9	-	TRBJ2-7	many	CASSPRTGGGYEQYF	TGTGCCAGCAGCCCGAGAACCGGGGGCGGTTACGAGCAGTACTTC
TRBV10-3	-	TRBJ2-5	many	CAISVVNQETQYF	TGTGCCATCAGTGTGGTCAACCAAGAGACCCAGTACTTC
TRBV6-1	-	TRBJ1-5	many	CASTSRGNRAAQPQHF	TGTGCCAGCACCTCCCGGGGGAACAGGGCGGCTCAGCCCCAGCATTTT
TRBV18	-	TRBJ2-1	many	CASSPMGDNEQFF	TGTGCCAGCTCACCCATGGGAGACAATGAGCAGTTCTTC
TRBV27	-	TRBJ2-7	many	CASSPSRPVLEQYF	TGTGCCAGCAGTCCCAGCAGGCCCGTCCTCGAGCAGTACTTC
TRBV4-1	-	TRBJ2-7	few	CASSQIGVTDEQYF	TGCGCCAGCAGCCAAATAGGGGTTACTGACGAGCAGTACTTC
TRBV18	TRBD2	TRBJ2-1	many	CASSPLGSETSGRGRNEQFF	TGTGCCAGCTCACCACTGGGTTCGGAGACTAGCGGGAGGGGACGGAATGAGCAGTTCTTC
TRBV27	TRBD1	TRBJ2-3	-	CASSHYRGYF	TGTGCCAGCAGTCACTACAGGGGGTATTTT
TRBV12-3/TRBV12-4	-	TRBJ1-4	few	CASSPLRAGGEKLFF	TGTGCCAGCAGTCCACTCAGGGCGGGGGGTGAAAAACTGTTTTTT
TRBV2	-	TRBJ2-5	many	CASSEEMGRETQYF	TGTGCCAGCAGTGAAGAAATGGGGCGAGAGACCCAGTACTTC
TRBV24-1	TRBD1	TRBJ2-7	-	CATSAGQGFHEKYF	TGTGCCACCAGTGCGGGACAGGGGTTCCACGAGAAGTACTTC
TRBV7-2	TRBD2	TRBJ2-5	many	CASSFGLAPQETQYF	TGTGCCAGCAGTTTCGGACTAGCGCCACAAGAGACCCAGTACTTC
TRBV5-1	-	TRBJ2-7	-	CASNSEDGLEQYF	TGCGCCAGCAACTCGGAAGATGGTCTCGAGCAGTACTTC
TRBV2	-	TRBJ2-1	many	CASSEAPPNVPYNEQFF	TGTGCCAGCAGTGAAGCGCCACCAAACGTCCCCTACAATGAGCAGTTCTTC
TRBV6-2/TRBV6-3	-	TRBJ2-3	many	CASSYGQLTDTQYF	TGTGCCAGCAGTTACGGACAGCTCACAGATACGCAGTATTTT
TRBV18	-	TRBJ2-7	-	CASSTQGQSYEQYF	TGTGCCAGCTCAACGCAAGGACAGTCCTACGAGCAGTACTTC
TRBV7-7	-	TRBJ2-1	many	CASSLVVSSYNEQFF	TGTGCTAGCAGCTTAGTGGTAAGCTCCTACAATGAGCAGTTCTTC
TRBV12-5	-	TRBJ1-5	few	CASGLGTDSRSNQPQHF	TGTGCTAGTGGTTTGGGGACCGACTCGAGGAGCAATCAGCCCCAGCATTTT
TRBV10-3	TRBD1	TRBJ1-5	-	CAITRDRGQPQHF	TGTGCCATCACCAGGGACAGGGGGCAGCCCCAGCATTTT
TRBV11-2	-	TRBJ2-5	many	CASTSGTEGETQYF	TGTGCCAGCACCTCCGGGACCGAGGGGGAGACCCAGTACTTC
TRBV19	-	TRBJ1-5	-	CASRKGFLSNQPQHF	TGTGCCAGTAGAAAGGGTTTTTTGAGCAATCAGCCCCAGCATTTT
TRBV6-5	-	TRBJ1-5	-	CASSPDPPTGRRGKPQHF	TGTGCCAGCAGCCCCGACCCCCCCACAGGGCGTCGGGGTAAGCCCCAGCATTTT
TRBV20-1	-	TRBJ1-2	many	CSASPQSSGYAF	TGCAGTGCTAGCCCGCAGAGCAGTGGCTACGCCTTC
TRBV9	-	TRBJ2-5	few	CASSVEGLQETQYF	TGTGCCAGCAGCGTAGAGGGACTCCAAGAGACCCAGTACTTC
TRBV27	TRBD1	TRBJ1-1	many	CASSGQGWVNTEAFF	TGTGCCAGCAGTGGACAGGGCTGGGTGAACACTGAAGCTTTCTTT
TRBV19	-	TRBJ2-3	few	CASRSRTTDTQYF	TGTGCCAGTCGTAGCAGGACCACAGATACGCAGTATTTT